The 8 T cell receptor beta chains given below trace back to one sample, sequenced in a study of blood T cell repertoires in COVID-19. The method was immunoSEQ multiplex PCR; TCRdb's version includes in-frame clones alone and lacks a portion of them. The sample contains around 400,000 clones, about 89% of which appear only once. The sample consisted of peripheral blood. The receptors come from a man in his forties or fifties with acute or convalescent COVID-19.

This CDR3 is CASSRRPNTRPDTQYF. CDR3 sequence (DNA): TGTGCCAGCAGTCGGAGACCCAATACTCGCCCAGATACGCAGTATTTT. This rearrangement joins TRBV7-2 to TRBJ2-3; D not certain. CDR3 length: 16 amino acids. Between the trimmed V and J ends, which lost 6 bases and 4 bases, there was a span of 20 bases. Germline values: CDR1 SGHTA, CDR2 FQGNSA.

The CDR3: CASSLVAESNQPQHF. The DNA for the CDR3 is TGTGCCAGCAGCTTGGTGGCAGAAAGCAATCAGCCCCAGCATTTT. This chain links TRBV5-5 with TRBJ1-5, with D unclear. The length of the CDR3 is 15 residues. Trimming pared 0 bases from V and 1 base from J, leaving 8 bases between. Germline V gene data show CDR1 as SGHKS and CDR2 as YYEKEE (reference sequence).

This sequence joins TRBV5-1 and TRBJ1-1, with D possibly being TRBD1 (5 bases). The CDR3 spans 14 residues. The germline V gene encodes CDR1 SGHRS and CDR2 YFSETQ. The V and J ends lost 3 bases and 5 bases respectively, with 14 bases between them. For the CDR3, the DNA is TGCGCCAGCAGCTCACACAGTGGGGGGACTGAAGCTTTCTTT. Translating gives CASSSHSGGTEAFF.

The V gene is TRBV5-4, the J gene TRBJ2-7; 7 bases are a match to TRBD1. The V and J ends lost 4 bases and 3 bases, in that order; junction bases with no gene match: 1. This CDR3 spans 12 amino acids. Germline V gene lookup returns CDR1 SGHNT and CDR2 YYREEE (reference sequence). The CDR3 protein is CASSGDSYEQYF. The CDR3 DNA sequence: TGTGCCAGCAGCGGGGACAGCTACGAGCAGTACTTC. Drawing the rest from reference TRBV5-4 and TRBJ2-7, the complete variable domain is ETGVTQSPTHLIKTRGQQVTLRCSSQSGHNTVSWYQQALGQGPQFIFQYYREEENGRGNFPPRFSGLQFPNYSSELNVNALELDDSALYLCASSGDSYEQYFGPGTRLTVT.

This clone was counted a single time. The chain recombines TRBV24-1 with TRBJ2-2, with TRBD1 identical over 8 bases. The germline V gene has CDR1 KGHDR and CDR2 SFDVKD. Trimming at V came to 1 base and at J to 2 bases, leaving 2 bases not matched to a gene. The CDR3 length is 16 residues. Here the CDR3 DNA reads TGTGCCACCAGTGATTTAGGACAGGGCAACACCGGGGAGCTGTTTTTT. Translation gives CATSDLGQGNTGELFF.

V and J are TRBV10-1 and TRBJ1-6, with 7 bases aligning to TRBD1. The germline CDR1 and CDR2 sequences are WNHNN and SYGVQD (reference sequence). The junction had 4 bases not matched to a gene; V was cut back by 9 bases and J by 5 bases. This CDR3 has 13 residues. Written as DNA, the CDR3 is TGCGCCAGAGGGACAGCGAATAATTCACCCCTCCACTTT. Its translation is CARGTANNSPLHF.

The chain couples TRBV29-1 to TRBJ1-2, with no clear D. The germline V gene has CDR1 SQVTM and CDR2 ANQGSEA. The ends were cut back, 6 bases at V and 8 bases at J, with 19 bases in the middle. The CDR3 runs to 13 residues. CDR3 nucleotide sequence: TGCAGCGTGCGGACTACTTCAAGCCCCGGCTACACCTTC. It codes for CSVRTTSSPGYTF.

The chain couples TRBV9 to TRBJ1-4, with no clear D. There are 14 residues in the CDR3. In germline, CDR1 is SGDLS, CDR2 YYNGEE. The V end lost 2 bases, the J end lost 8 bases, and 13 bases lay between the germline ends. CDR3 in DNA: TGTGCCAGCAGCGTCGGTGAGGTTAGGGAAAAACTGTTTTTT. Its translation is CASSVGEVREKLFF.